The 15 T cell receptor beta chains reported below all come from one sample, sequenced in a study of blood T cell repertoires in COVID-19. Generated by immunoSEQ multiplex PCR, the TCRdb table keeps only in-frame clones and is missing some. This sample yields about 220,000 clones, of which 80% to 90% are seen a single time; about 15% belongs to the top ten. Source material: PBMCs or T cells enriched from blood (not recorded which). The receptors shown here come from a woman aged 50 to 60 with acute COVID-19.

The chain joins TRBV27 to TRBJ1-1, with D possibly TRBD1 on 6 matching bases. CDR3 length equals 15 residues. Trimming took off 10 bases at V and 3 bases at J, with 21 bases between the two ends. The germline V gene has CDR1 MNHEY and CDR2 SMNVEV (reference sequence). The CDR3 coding sequence is TGTGCCACAGAGGCACACGGGGAGGGGGACACTGAAGCTTTCTTT. Amino acid sequence: CATEAHGEGDTEAFF.

This clone was picked up one time. The CDR3 DNA reads as TGTGCCAGCAGCGTCTATGCGGCTAGCGCTGGAACAGATACGCAGTATTTT. Residues: CASSVYAASAGTDTQYF. The chain carries TRBV7-3 and TRBJ2-3; possible D gene TRBD2, 6 bases. V shed 5 bases and J shed 3 bases, with 21 bases lying between them. Germline loops: CDR1 SGHTA, CDR2 FQGTGA. This CDR3 is built from 17 residues.

The CDR3 here is CASSVGGTSGRDNEQFF. The CDR3 nucleotides read TGTGCCAGCAGCGTCGGGGGGACTAGCGGGAGGGACAATGAGCAGTTCTTC. The chain employs TRBV5-8 and TRBJ2-1; 16 nucleotides agree with TRBD2. Germline CDR1 SGHTS, CDR2 YDEGEE. The trim removed 4 bases at V and 5 bases at J, leaving 6 bases unmatched. The length of the CDR3 is 17 residues. The full variable domain, completed using reference TRBV5-8 and TRBJ2-1, is EAGVTQSPTHLIKTRGQQATLRCSPISGHTSVYWYQQALGLGLQFLLWYDEGEERNRGNFPPRFSGRQFPNYSSELNVNALELEDSALYLCASSVGGTSGRDNEQFFGPGTRLTVL.

The V and J genes are TRBV28 and TRBJ2-7, with 11 bases identical to TRBD2. This CDR3 spans 14 amino acids. The trim removed 7 bases at V and 3 bases at J, leaving 5 bases unmatched. The germline CDR1 and CDR2 sequences are MDHEN and SYDVKM. The DNA of the CDR3 is TGTGCCAGCACCTTAGCGGGAGGGCTCTACGAGCAGTACTTC. Protein sequence: CASTLAGGLYEQYF.

The chain uses TRBV3-1 (or the pseudogene TRBV3-2) and TRBJ2-7; 10 nucleotides agree with TRBD1. Germline CDR1 and CDR2: LGHDT and YNNKEL (reference sequence). The CDR3 extends over 14 amino acids. V trimming: 3 bases; J trimming: 2 bases; junction bases outside the gene matches: 1. CDR3 DNA: TGTGCCAGCAGCCACGGACAGGGGGCCTACGAGCAGTACTTC. Amino acids: CASSHGQGAYEQYF.

The chain couples TRBV6-5 to TRBJ1-2; 7 bases line up with TRBD1. This CDR3 spans 14 amino acids. V shed 4 bases and J 7 bases; nucleotides not matched to a gene: 9. Germline V lookup: CDR1 MNHEY, CDR2 SVGAGI. The CDR3 sequence: CASSSHRGFFGYTF. The CDR3 nucleotides are TGTGCCAGCAGTTCCCACAGGGGTTTTTTTGGCTACACCTTC.

This clone came up a few times. The rearrangement joins TRBV5-1 to TRBJ2-1; 10 bases fit TRBD2. After removal of 4 bases from V and 0 bases from J, the junction contained 13 bases not matched to a gene. Germline-derived CDR1 and CDR2 are SGHRS and YFSETQ. The CDR3 is 19 amino acids. CDR3 nucleotides: TGCGCCAGCAGCCAGACTAGCGGGTTGGTGCCACCCTCCTACAATGAGCAGTTCTTC. Amino acid sequence: CASSQTSGLVPPSYNEQFF.

The chain uses TRBV7-8 and TRBJ2-7, with 8 bases matching TRBD1. The V gene end was trimmed by 5 bases and the J gene end by 5 bases; junction bases not matched to a gene: 5. CDR3 length: 13 amino acids. The germline V gene has CDR1 SGHVS and CDR2 FQNEAQ. The CDR3 loop is CASSASGGHEQYF. DNA for the CDR3: TGTGCCAGCAGCGCCTCAGGGGGCCACGAGCAGTACTTC.

The gene calls are TRBV7-2 and TRBJ1-2; perhaps TRBD1 as D (6 bases). The CDR3 is 16 residues long. V gave up 8 bases and J gave up 6 bases, with 25 bases separating them. From germline, CDR1 is SGHTA and CDR2 FQGNSA. The CDR3 DNA follows: TGTGCCAGCCGCCGCGGGGGGGGGCAGGGCCTTGATGGCTACACCTTC. Residues: CASRRGGGQGLDGYTF.

This rearrangement joins TRBV10-3 to TRBJ2-7, with 8 bases aligning to TRBD1. V gave up 8 bases and J gave up 0 bases; unmatched junction bases: 6. The CDR3 extends over 14 amino acids. Germline assignment: CDR1 ENHRY and CDR2 SYGVKD. The CDR3 loop reads CAIGTGYSSYEQYF. The CDR3, as DNA: TGTGCCATCGGGACAGGATATAGCTCCTACGAGCAGTACTTC.

This clone was seen more than once but under ten times. V and J are TRBV7-9 and TRBJ2-1; maybe TRBD2 (5 bases). This CDR3 region has 13 residues. Trimming pared 3 bases from V and 9 bases from J, leaving 12 bases between. CDR1 and CDR2 from the germline V gene are SEHNR and FQNEAQ (reference sequence). CDR3 sequence reads: CASSFRGSGEQFF. The CDR3 bases are TGTGCCAGCAGCTTCCGAGGGAGCGGTGAGCAGTTCTTC.

The rearrangement uses TRBV27 and TRBJ2-2; 10 positions agree with TRBD1. V lost 3 bases to trimming and J lost 6 bases; unmatched junction nucleotides: 7. The CDR3 has 16 residues. In germline, CDR1 is MNHEY, CDR2 SMNVEV (reference sequence). CDR3 bases: TGTGCCAGCAGTTTCCGGGGACAGGGGACGTCCGGGGAGCTGTTTTTT. It codes for CASSFRGQGTSGELFF.

The V and J genes are TRBV6-1 and TRBJ2-6; 12 positions agree with TRBD1. The germline V gene has CDR1 MNHNS and CDR2 SASEGT. With V trimmed by 3 bases and J by 2 bases, 8 bases remained unmatched. This CDR3 contains 19 residues. The CDR3 DNA sequence: TGTGCCAGCAGTGATTGGGCGGGACAGGGGGCGACTGGGGCCAACGTCCTGACTTTC. Amino acids: CASSDWAGQGATGANVLTF.

The CDR3 is CASSPVRKTAEAFF. CDR3 in DNA: TGTGCCAGCAGCCCGGTAAGGAAGACTGCGGAAGCTTTCTTT. The gene calls are TRBV27 and TRBJ1-1, with D unresolved. The CDR3 totals 14 residues. Germline loops: CDR1 MNHEY, CDR2 SMNVEV (reference sequence). Trimming left V 6 bases short and J 8 bases short, with 19 bases between.

V is TRBV18 and J is TRBJ1-5, with a tentative D call TRBD1 (6 bases). CDR1 and CDR2 from the germline V gene are KGHSH and LQKENI. The CDR3 spans 14 residues. Trimming took 5 bases from V and 9 from J, leaving 17 bases between them. The CDR3 spells CASSSGGRGWPQHF. CDR3 bases: TGTGCCAGCTCAAGCGGGGGCCGTGGATGGCCCCAGCATTTT.